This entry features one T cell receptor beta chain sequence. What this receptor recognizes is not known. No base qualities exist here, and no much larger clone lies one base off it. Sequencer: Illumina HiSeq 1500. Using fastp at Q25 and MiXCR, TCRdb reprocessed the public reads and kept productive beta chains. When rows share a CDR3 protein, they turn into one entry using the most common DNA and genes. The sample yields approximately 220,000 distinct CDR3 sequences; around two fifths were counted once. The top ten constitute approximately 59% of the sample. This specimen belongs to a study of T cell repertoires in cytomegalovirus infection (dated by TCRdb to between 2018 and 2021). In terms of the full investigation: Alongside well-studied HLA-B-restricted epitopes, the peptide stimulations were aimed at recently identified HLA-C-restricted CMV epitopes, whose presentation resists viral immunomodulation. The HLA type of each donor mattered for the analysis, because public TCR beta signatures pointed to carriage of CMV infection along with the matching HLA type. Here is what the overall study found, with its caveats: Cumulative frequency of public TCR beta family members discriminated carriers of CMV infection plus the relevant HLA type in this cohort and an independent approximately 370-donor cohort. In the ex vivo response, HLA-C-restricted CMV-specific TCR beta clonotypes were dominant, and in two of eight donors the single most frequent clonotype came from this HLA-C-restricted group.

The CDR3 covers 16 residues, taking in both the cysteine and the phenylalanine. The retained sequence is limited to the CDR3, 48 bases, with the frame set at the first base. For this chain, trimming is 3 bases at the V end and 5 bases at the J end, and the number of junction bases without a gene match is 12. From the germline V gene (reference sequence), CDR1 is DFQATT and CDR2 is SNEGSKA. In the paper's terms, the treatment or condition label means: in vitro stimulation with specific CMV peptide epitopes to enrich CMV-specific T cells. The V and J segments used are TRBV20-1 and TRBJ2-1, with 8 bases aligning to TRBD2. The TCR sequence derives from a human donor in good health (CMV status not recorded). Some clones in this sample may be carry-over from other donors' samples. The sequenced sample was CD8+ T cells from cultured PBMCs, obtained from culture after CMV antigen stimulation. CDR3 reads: CSASRGAGAYDNEQFF. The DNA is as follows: TGCAGTGCTAGCCGCGGAGCGGGAGCGTACGACAATGAGCAGTTCTTC.